These 19 T cell receptor beta chains share one sample of origin, sequenced in a study of CD8 T cells in ankylosing spondylitis. TCRdb redid the calling of the 5' RACE reads with MiXCR, one entry per CDR3 protein. Here the sample spans 200,000 to 300,000 distinct CDR3 sequences, 8.2% being singletons. The sample comprised blood, either unsorted or a sorted T cell fraction (not recorded which). These receptors were obtained from a female donor with ankylosing spondylitis or in good health (not recorded which).

This clonotype occurred many times. The chain recombines TRBV28 with TRBJ2-7; 8 nucleotides align to TRBD1. Germline CDR1 MDHEN, CDR2 SYDVKM. J lost 3 bases, V lost 4 bases, and 5 bases had no gene match. The CDR3 covers 14 residues. The CDR3 spells CASSSPGQVYEQYF. CDR3 nucleotides: TGTGCCAGCAGTTCTCCGGGACAGGTCTACGAGCAGTACTTC.

For this clonotype: A much larger clone differs by one base, so this may be a read error. This rearrangement joins TRBV29-1 to TRBJ2-1; a weak D match, TRBD1 (5 bases). V shed 2 bases and J shed 8 bases, with 13 bases lying between them. CDR1 SQVTM and CDR2 ANQGSEA come from the germline V gene. CDR3 size: 13 residues. The CDR3: CSVERGLRYEQFF. As DNA, the CDR3 is TGCAGCGTTGAAAGGGGCTTGCGCTATGAGCAGTTCTTC.

This clonotype has just one count. The chain has TRBV20-1 and TRBJ2-1; 9 bases fit TRBD2. The CDR3 has 15 residues. CDR1 DFQATT and CDR2 SNEGSKA come from the germline V gene (reference sequence). The ends lost 0 bases at V and 6 bases at J; junction bases unmatched: 6. The CDR3 protein is CSARESLAGLNEQFF. CDR3 nucleotide sequence: TGCAGTGCTAGAGAAAGTCTAGCGGGACTCAATGAGCAGTTCTTC.

In this sample, this clonotype turned up a few times. The V gene is TRBV7-2, the J gene TRBJ1-2; 8 bases align to TRBD1. The CDR3 loop spans 13 amino acids. Germline assignment: CDR1 SGHTA and CDR2 FQGNSA. Trimming took 5 bases from V and 12 from J; bases not matched to a gene: 11. In DNA form, the CDR3 reads TGTGCCAGCAGCGGACTTCCGGACAGGGCGCACACCTTC. Its protein is CASSGLPDRAHTF.

This clonotype was counted at least ten times. The rearrangement links TRBV27 to TRBJ1-2; D is ambiguous. The length of the CDR3 is 13 residues. V lost 2 bases and J 3 bases, leaving 7 bases between the germline ends. Germline-derived CDR1 and CDR2 are MNHEY and SMNVEV (reference sequence). CDR3 region: CASSLGFDYGYTF. The CDR3, as DNA: TGTGCCAGCAGTTTAGGGTTCGACTATGGCTACACCTTC.

The chain couples TRBV7-2 to TRBJ2-7; D assignment may be TRBD1 or TRBD2 (5 bases each). CDR3 length: 15 amino acids. CDR1 and CDR2 (germline): SGHTA, FQGNSA. The V end was cut by 6 bases, the J end by 1 base, with 16 bases between. For the CDR3, the DNA is TGTGCCAGCAGTAGCCGGGGCGCCCTATCCTACGAGCAGTACTTC. This gives the protein CASSSRGALSYEQYF.

In its sample, this clonotype was seen many times. This chain joins TRBV20-1 and TRBJ2-7, with D tentatively TRBD1 (6 bases). The V end was cut by 6 bases, the J end by 4 bases, with 22 bases between. The CDR3 has 15 amino acids. Germline CDR1 DFQATT, CDR2 SNEGSKA (reference sequence). CDR3: CSALPPWTVEYEQYF. The CDR3 nucleotides are TGCAGTGCCCTACCCCCCTGGACAGTAGAATACGAGCAGTACTTC.

This clonotype was counted at least ten times. The chain carries TRBV20-1 and TRBJ1-2; D is unclear. The CDR3 totals 11 residues. V lost 5 bases and J lost 8, with 12 bases in between. Germline CDR1 reads DFQATT; CDR2 reads SNEGSKA (reference sequence). CDR3 in amino acids: CSAAGLAGYTF. The CDR3, as DNA: TGCAGTGCTGCGGGCCTGGCCGGCTACACCTTC.

This clonotype was counted many times. J is TRBJ1-1 and V is TRBV10-2, with 8 bases matching TRBD1. CDR1 is WSHSY and CDR2 is SAAADI in the germline V gene. J gave up 5 bases and V 3 bases, and 5 bases lay outside the gene matches. The CDR3 length is 14 residues. The CDR3 sequence is CASSDDRGWTEAFF. In DNA form, the CDR3 reads TGCGCCAGCAGTGACGACAGGGGATGGACTGAAGCTTTCTTT.

This clonotype was seen repeatedly, ten times or more. The J gene is TRBJ2-5, the V gene TRBV7-2; a weak D match, TRBD2 (6 bases). The V gene lost 4 bases and the J gene lost 2 bases, with 11 bases spanning the gap. The CDR3 consists of 14 residues. Germline V gives CDR1 SGHTA, CDR2 FQGNSA. This chain's CDR3 is CASSWGLQQETQYF. The CDR3 bases are TGTGCCAGCAGCTGGGGACTCCAACAAGAGACCCAGTACTTC.

Ten or more counts support this clonotype. V and J are TRBV23-1 and TRBJ2-7; D gene ambiguous. TRBV23-1 is known as an ORF, though its function is uncertain. The germline V and J ends were trimmed by 0 bases and 4 bases, with 4 bases remaining between them. The CDR3 runs to 12 residues. The CDR3 loop reads CASSQSVYEQYF. The CDR3 DNA reads as TGCGCCAGCAGTCAATCGGTGTACGAGCAGTACTTC.

This clonotype was detected many times. The chain uses TRBV20-1 and TRBJ2-3; 7 nucleotides align to TRBD2. The ends lost 6 bases at V and 0 bases at J; junction bases unmatched: 12. Germline CDR1 reads DFQATT; CDR2 reads SNEGSKA (reference sequence). The CDR3 spans 16 residues. The CDR3 reads CSADSGLAASTDTQYF. As DNA, the CDR3 is TGCAGTGCCGATTCGGGCCTAGCGGCTAGCACAGATACGCAGTATTTT.

This clonotype was seen at least ten times. The chain links TRBV10-3 to TRBJ2-7, with 7 nucleotides matching TRBD1. Trimming removed 6 bases from V and 2 bases from J; junction bases left unmatched: 10. The CDR3 totals 15 residues. CDR1 is ENHRY, CDR2 SYGVKD, per germline. CDR3: CAIRDRDRDTYEQYF. The CDR3 DNA follows: TGTGCCATCAGGGACCGGGACAGAGATACCTACGAGCAGTACTTC.

The chain employs TRBV7-2 and TRBJ1-1, with D perhaps TRBD1 (5 bases). The V end lost 2 bases, the J end lost 5 bases, and 15 bases lay between the germline ends. Germline V gene lookup returns CDR1 SGHTA and CDR2 FQGNSA. This CDR3 contains 15 residues. CDR3 sequence: CASSLMGYGGTEAFF. CDR3 DNA sequence: TGTGCCAGCAGCTTAATGGGGTATGGGGGGACTGAAGCTTTCTTT.

This clonotype has ten or more counts. The chain links TRBV6-5 to TRBJ2-7, with D tentatively TRBD1 (5 bases). The CDR3 sequence is 14 residues long. Germline loops: CDR1 MNHEY, CDR2 SVGAGI. Trimming cost V 2 bases and J 1 base, with 9 bases left between them. The DNA of the CDR3 is TGTGCCAGCAGTTACGCACAGGAGTCCTACGAGCAGTACTTC. Translated, it gives CASSYAQESYEQYF.

This clonotype was seen ten or more times. The chain joins TRBV21-1 to TRBJ1-5; the table names TRBD1, a call not compared with the DNA. TRBV21-1 is deemed a pseudogene. This CDR3 region has 17 residues. The CDR3 sequence: CASSTGDRRPRNQPQHF. As DNA, the CDR3 is TGTGCCAGCAGCACCGGGGACAGGAGACCCCGCAATCAGCCCCAGCATTTT.

In this sample, this clonotype turned up many times. The V and J genes are TRBV7-2 and TRBJ1-2; TRBD1 aligns across 7 bases. In germline, CDR1 is SGHTA, CDR2 FQGNSA. CDR3 length equals 13 residues. V trimming: 1 base; J trimming: 10 bases; junction bases outside the gene matches: 6. CDR3 coding DNA: TGTGCCAGCAGCTTAGACTTGGGACAGACCTACACCTTC. It encodes CASSLDLGQTYTF.

Note on this clonotype: A read error is possible here, since a much larger clone lies one base away. The chain's CDR3 is CSAVTSGRSYSEQFF. Written as DNA, the CDR3 is TGCAGTGCTGTCACTAGCGGGAGGTCCTACAGTGAGCAGTTCTTC. The chain joins TRBV20-1 to TRBJ2-1; TRBD2 aligns across 12 bases. CDR3 length: 15 residues. Per germline, CDR1 DFQATT and CDR2 SNEGSKA (reference sequence).

This clonotype was seen many times. The V call is TRBV12-3 or TRBV12-4, the J call TRBJ1-1, with D hard to call. The V end was cut by 2 bases, the J end by 8 bases, with 15 bases between. The CDR3 runs to 14 residues. DNA of the CDR3: TGTGCCAGCAGTTTAAATAACCCGATGAGGGAAGCTTTCTTT. Translation gives CASSLNNPMREAFF.